These 20 T cell receptor beta chains came from one sample sequenced in a study of blood T cell repertoires in COVID-19. Measured with immunoSEQ multiplex PCR; TCRdb has only the in-frame clones, and not every one. In the table there are about 220,000 clones, roughly 88% of which are singletons. Sequencing was carried out using peripheral blood. The receptors originated from a man aged 45-65 years with active or convalescent COVID-19.

The chain recombines TRBV2 with TRBJ1-5, with TRBD1 identical over 8 bases. V was clipped by 4 bases and J by 3 bases; unmatched bases: 8. The CDR3 has 16 residues. Germline V gene sequence: CDR1 SNHLY, CDR2 FYNNEI. The CDR3 protein is CASSGAVTGVNQPQHF. The CDR3 DNA is TGTGCCAGCAGTGGGGCGGTGACAGGGGTCAATCAGCCCCAGCATTTT.

J is TRBJ1-5 and V is TRBV10-2, with 8 bases lining up with TRBD1. J lost 3 bases, V lost 6 bases, and 1 base had no gene match. The CDR3 runs to 13 residues. CDR1 and CDR2 from the germline V gene are WSHSY and SAAADI. CDR3 bases: TGCGCCAGCAGGCAGGGGGCCAATCAGCCCCAGCATTTT. It yields the protein CASRQGANQPQHF.

The rearrangement joins TRBV28 to TRBJ2-7, with D perhaps matching TRBD2 (5 bases). CDR1 and CDR2 from the germline V gene are MDHEN and SYDVKM. CDR3 size: 13 residues. Trimming took 6 bases from V and 0 from J, leaving 9 bases between them. CDR3 DNA: TGTGCCAGCAGCCGTGGGAGCTCCTACGAGCAGTACGTC. It is translated as CASSRGSSYEQYV.

In its sample, this clone was seen once. The chain combines TRBV6-5 with TRBJ2-2; D ambiguous. The CDR3 spans 14 residues. Germline-derived CDR1 and CDR2 are MNHEY and SVGAGI. Trimming took 5 bases from V and 7 from J, leaving 14 bases between them. CDR3 sequence reads: CASSPGPELGELFF. CDR3 nucleotide sequence: TGTGCCAGCAGTCCTGGGCCAGAACTCGGGGAGCTGTTTTTT.

The V call is TRBV11-2, the J call TRBJ1-4; TRBD1 might be the D (5 bases). Trimming removed 3 bases at V and 0 bases at J, with 8 bases between. From germline, CDR1 is SGHAT and CDR2 FQNNGV. The CDR3 spans 15 residues. CDR3 protein: CASSFGHSTNEKLFF. CDR3 DNA sequence: TGTGCCAGCAGCTTCGGACACTCAACTAATGAAAAACTGTTTTTT.

The chain joins TRBV19 to TRBJ2-5, with 8 bases aligning to TRBD2. Germline V lookup: CDR1 LNHDA, CDR2 SQIVND (reference sequence). The J segment lost 5 bases and the V segment lost 3 bases, leaving 14 bases of the junction unmatched. The CDR3 length is 17 residues. CDR3 sequence (DNA): TGTGCCAGTAGTATGCCTGAGACGAGCGGGAGTGGGGAGACCCAGTACTTC. Protein product: CASSMPETSGSGETQYF. The complete variable domain, with remaining parts taken from reference TRBV19 and TRBJ2-5, reads DGGITQSPKYLFRKEGQNVTLSCEQNLNHDAMYWYRQDPGQGLRLIYYSQIVNDFQKGDIAEGYSVSREKKESFPLTVTSAQKNPTAFYLCASSMPETSGSGETQYFGPGTRLLVL.

The CDR3 here is CSVTTGSNQPQHF. In DNA, the CDR3 is TGCAGCGTCACTACAGGTAGCAATCAGCCCCAGCATTTT. The chain combines TRBV29-1 with TRBJ1-5; tentatively, D is TRBD1 (5 bases). Germline V gene data show CDR1 as SQVTM and CDR2 as ANQGSEA. The CDR3 consists of 13 residues. Trimming pared 6 bases from V and 0 bases from J, leaving 9 bases between.

This chain connects TRBV5-1 to TRBJ2-5; TRBD1 matches 8 bases. Per the germline V gene, CDR1 is SGHRS and CDR2 is YFSETQ. Germline trimming cut 4 bases from V and 13 bases from J; bases unmatched to any gene: 15. The CDR3 runs to 14 residues. The CDR3, as DNA: TGCGCCAGCAGCCAGGGACAGGAACTTGCCTCTATGTACTTC. It yields the protein CASSQGQELASMYF.

The chain carries TRBV27 and TRBJ2-7, with D perhaps TRBD1 (6 bases). V was cut by 5 bases and J by 12 bases, with 26 bases left in between. The CDR3 contains 15 residues. Germline V gene sequence: CDR1 MNHEY, CDR2 SMNVEV (reference sequence). The CDR3 DNA is TGTGCCAGCAGTCCGTCGACAGGAGAAGGCCCAGGTCGGTACGTC. Translation: CASSPSTGEGPGRYV.

The chain uses TRBV15 and TRBJ2-7; D perhaps matches TRBD1 (5 bases). The germline V gene encodes CDR1 LNHNV and CDR2 YYDKDF (reference sequence). This CDR3 is built from 13 residues. Trimming took 3 bases from V and 3 from J, leaving 9 bases between them. The CDR3 here is CATSRKQVYEQYF. CDR3 nucleotide sequence: TGTGCCACCAGCAGGAAACAGGTCTACGAGCAGTACTTC. Full variable domain (remainder filled in from reference TRBV15 and TRBJ2-7): DAMVIQNPRYQVTQFGKPVTLSCSQTLNHNVMYWYQQKSSQAPKLLFHYYDKDFNNEADTPDNFQSRRPNTSFCFLDIRSPGLGDTAMYLCATSRKQVYEQYFGPGTRLTVT.

This chain uses TRBV7-3 with TRBJ2-2, with no clear D. Trimming stripped 7 bases from V and 6 bases from J, with 12 bases between. The V gene's germline CDR1 is SGHTA and CDR2 FQGTGA. The CDR3 sequence is 13 residues long. CDR3 in DNA: TGTGCCAGCAACACCGGCGGCTCCGGGGAGCTGTTTTTT. Protein sequence: CASNTGGSGELFF.

The V call is TRBV6-6, the J call TRBJ2-7; 7 bases agree with TRBD2. The germline gives CDR1 MNHNY, CDR2 SVGAGI (reference sequence). The trim removed 1 base at V and 3 bases at J, leaving 9 bases unmatched. CDR3 length: 16 residues. This CDR3 reads CASSYLPSGMDYEQYF. The CDR3, as DNA: TGTGCCAGCAGTTACTTGCCGAGCGGGATGGACTACGAGCAGTACTTC.

The chain employs TRBV10-2 and TRBJ2-1; TRBD2 matches 12 bases. Germline-derived CDR1 and CDR2 are WSHSY and SAAADI. J lost 5 bases, V lost 10 bases, and 6 bases had no gene match. CDR3 length equals 14 residues. This CDR3 reads CAITSGRPNNEQFF. In nucleotides, the CDR3 is TGCGCCATTACTAGCGGGAGGCCGAACAATGAGCAGTTCTTC.

The V gene is TRBV18, the J gene TRBJ1-5; tentative D call: TRBD1 (6 bases). The germline V and J ends were trimmed by 3 bases and 5 bases, with 11 bases remaining between them. CDR3 length: 14 amino acids. Germline V gene lookup returns CDR1 KGHSH and CDR2 LQKENI. The CDR3 nucleotides are TGTGCCAGCTCACCGGACAGAACTTATCAGCCCCAGCATTTT. Its translation: CASSPDRTYQPQHF.

The chain couples TRBV7-9 to TRBJ1-6; 10 positions match TRBD1. Per germline, CDR1 SEHNR and CDR2 FQNEAQ (reference sequence). The CDR3 covers 14 residues. The J segment lost 10 bases and the V segment lost 5 bases, leaving 5 bases of the junction unmatched. The DNA of the CDR3 is TGTGCCAGCAGCACGGGACAGGGGAGCTCACCCCTCCACTTT. The encoded protein is CASSTGQGSSPLHF.

The J gene is TRBJ2-1, the V gene TRBV29-1; tentatively, D is TRBD1 (6 bases). Germline CDR1 is SQVTM and CDR2 is ANQGSEA. V lost 6 bases, J lost 5 bases, and 11 bases lay in between. The CDR3 loop spans 12 amino acids. The CDR3 spells CSVRRQDNEQFF. In DNA form, the CDR3 reads TGCAGCGTCCGACGACAGGACAATGAGCAGTTCTTC.

The V and J genes are TRBV4-3 and TRBJ2-7, with TRBD1 identical over 7 bases. The V segment lost 5 bases and the J segment 0 bases; nucleotides outside the gene matches: 4. CDR3 length: 14 amino acids. Looked up from germline, CDR1 is LGHNA and CDR2 is YSLEER. The CDR3 protein is CASSNYRGSYEQYF. The DNA of the CDR3 is TGCGCCAGCAGCAATTACAGGGGCTCCTACGAGCAGTACTTC.

The V call is TRBV6-6, the J call TRBJ1-5; 8 bases match TRBD1. This CDR3 spans 16 amino acids. The V gene end was trimmed by 3 bases and the J gene end by 2 bases; junction bases not matched to a gene: 6. Germline V lookup: CDR1 MNHNY, CDR2 SVGAGI (reference sequence). CDR3 sequence: CASSYKTGVGNQPQHF. The CDR3 DNA reads as TGTGCCAGCAGTTATAAGACAGGGGTGGGCAATCAGCCCCAGCATTTT.

The V gene is TRBV20-1, the J gene TRBJ2-3; 9 bases are shared with TRBD2. This CDR3 is 11 amino acids long. Germline lookup yields CDR1 DFQATT and CDR2 SNEGSKA (reference sequence). This chain's CDR3 is CASGITDTQYF. In nucleotides, the CDR3 is TGCGCTAGCGGGATCACAGATACGCAGTATTTT.

The J gene is TRBJ2-2, the V gene TRBV5-4; 9 positions match TRBD1. Trimming cost V 0 bases and J 5 bases; bases outside gene matches: 2. Germline assignment: CDR1 SGHNT and CDR2 YYREEE (reference sequence). The length of the CDR3 is 15 residues. The CDR3 bases are TGTGCCAGCAGCTTGGTACAGGGGGCGACCGGGGAGCTGTTTTTT. Encoded protein: CASSLVQGATGELFF.